These 18 T cell receptor beta chains share one sample of origin, sequenced in a study of blood T cells in healthy people across ages. A second about 6 to 11 cycle PCR used barcoded and J-beta primers. TCRdb re-derived calls from the 5' RACE reads in MiXCR, one entry per CDR3 protein. The profile shows approximately 1,100,000 distinct CDR3 sequences, less than 50% of them singletons. Material: blood. The receptor source for this set is a woman aged 60 to 75 in good health.

V usage is TRBV29-1 and J usage is TRBJ2-7; 8 nucleotides align to TRBD1. The germline CDR1 and CDR2 sequences are SQVTM and ANQGSEA. Trimming removed 1 base from V and 3 bases from J; junction bases left unmatched: 8. This CDR3 has 15 residues. The chain's CDR3 is CSVEVPGTGRYEQYF. CDR3 nucleotide sequence: TGCAGCGTTGAAGTACCCGGGACAGGACGCTACGAGCAGTACTTC.

This clonotype has a handful of counts. The chain employs TRBV29-1 and TRBJ2-2; D uncertain. Germline V gives CDR1 SQVTM, CDR2 ANQGSEA. Between the trimmed V and J ends, which lost 2 bases and 0 bases, there was a span of 4 bases. This CDR3 comprises 13 residues. DNA of the CDR3: TGCAGCGTTGAACCTACGAACACCGGGGAGCTGTTTTTT. It specifies CSVEPTNTGELFF.

This clonotype was found a few times. The chain joins TRBV27 to TRBJ2-7; D unresolved. Between the trimmed V and J ends, which lost 2 bases and 3 bases, there was a span of 11 bases. The CDR3 sequence is 14 residues long. The germline V gene encodes CDR1 MNHEY and CDR2 SMNVEV (reference sequence). The CDR3 DNA is TGTGCCAGCAGTTTAAAAGGCGGCGACTACGAGCAGTACTTC. Residues: CASSLKGGDYEQYF.

This chain uses TRBV27 with TRBJ2-4; 8 bases map to TRBD1. The better agreement between TRBJ2-7 and the DNA end casts doubt on the J call. CDR3 length equals 15 residues. Germline lookup yields CDR1 MNHEY and CDR2 SMNVEV (reference sequence). The DNA for the CDR3 is TGTGCCAGCAGTTTAGGGGACAGGCCCTACTACGAGCAGTACTTC. It encodes CASSLGDRPYYEQYF.

The chain uses TRBV6-1 and TRBJ1-5; D may be TRBD1 (6 bases). The CDR3 contains 14 residues. The V and J ends lost 5 bases and 5 bases respectively, with 13 bases between them. Germline V gene lookup returns CDR1 MNHNS and CDR2 SASEGT. The CDR3 spells CASSSTQGYQPQHF. In nucleotides, the CDR3 is TGTGCCAGCAGTTCTACACAGGGCTATCAGCCCCAGCATTTT.

As concerns this clonotype: Given a much more abundant clone one base away, this may be a read error. The genes are TRBV7-2 and TRBJ2-7; no reliable D call. The CDR3 consists of 13 residues. CDR1 SGHTA and CDR2 FQGNSA come from the germline V gene. Trimming stripped 5 bases from V and 7 bases from J, with 15 bases between. The CDR3 nucleotides read TGTGCCAGCAGCAGAGACTCCGACGGTGAGCAGTACTTC. It is translated as CASSRDSDGEQYF.

In DNA form, the CDR3 reads TGTGCCAGCAGTTCCGGACTAGCGGGAGGGCCGGTTCCCAATGAGCAGTTCTTC. Translation: CASSSGLAGGPVPNEQFF. J is TRBJ2-1 and V is TRBV12-3 or TRBV12-4; 15 bases align to TRBD2. V was pared by 4 bases and J by 6 bases, with 10 bases of the junction left unmatched. The CDR3 has 18 amino acids.

The DNA for the CDR3 is TGTGCCAGCAGGCTAGCCAATGAGCAGTTCTTC. Residues: CASRLANEQFF. The V call is TRBV7-8, the J call TRBJ2-1; perhaps TRBD2 as D (5 bases). The CDR3 runs 11 residues. In germline, CDR1 is SGHVS, CDR2 FQNEAQ. V dropped 6 bases and J dropped 6 bases, with 6 bases sitting between them.

This clonotype was counted only a few times. The chain links TRBV12-3 or TRBV12-4 to TRBJ1-2; no clear D. This CDR3 is 12 amino acids long. Trimming removed 2 bases from V and 8 bases from J, with 9 bases in between. Here the CDR3 DNA reads TGTGCCAGCAGTTTATTTGGAGGGGGCTACACCTTC. Translation: CASSLFGGGYTF.

The CDR3 sequence: CASRPGFSGANVLTF. DNA for the CDR3: TGTGCCAGCAGACCAGGGTTCTCTGGGGCCAACGTCCTGACTTTC. The chain couples TRBV27 to TRBJ2-6, with D possibly TRBD1 on 5 matching bases. Germline lookup yields CDR1 MNHEY and CDR2 SMNVEV (reference sequence). V shed 6 bases and J shed 0 bases, with 9 bases lying between them. The CDR3 extends over 15 amino acids.

This clonotype was seen repeatedly, ten times or more. This chain uses TRBV29-1 with TRBJ2-3; 13 bases line up with TRBD2. There are 15 residues in the CDR3. Per germline, CDR1 SQVTM and CDR2 ANQGSEA. The junction had 6 bases not matched to a gene; V was cut back by 2 bases and J by 7 bases. CDR3 nucleotide sequence: TGCAGCGTTGAATGGACTAGCGGGAGACAATATACGCAGTATTTT. It translates to CSVEWTSGRQYTQYF.

Of note for this clonotype: One junction end does not reproduce the germline sequence, and a read error may be involved. The rearrangement joins TRBV27 to TRBJ2-1; 8 bases match TRBD1. The CDR3 spans 15 residues. Germline-derived CDR1 and CDR2 are MNHEY and SMNVEV (reference sequence). CDR3 amino acids: CASSPGTGMGNEQFF. The DNA of the CDR3 is TGTGCTAGCAGTCCGGGGACAGGTATGGGCAATGAGCAGTTCTTC.

This clonotype has a handful of counts. The genes are TRBV10-2 and TRBJ1-4; 8 bases match TRBD1. In germline, CDR1 is WSHSY, CDR2 SAAADI. V lost 3 bases, J lost 7 bases, and 16 bases stayed unmatched. The CDR3 consists of 18 residues. Written as DNA, the CDR3 is TGCGCCAGCAGTGAACTCGAAGGGTTCAGGGGGCAAGGTGAAAAACTGTTTTTT. As protein: CASSELEGFRGQGEKLFF.

This clonotype was recorded at least ten times. V is TRBV12-3 or TRBV12-4 and J is TRBJ2-7; 9 nucleotides align to TRBD1. Trimming took 6 bases from V and 3 from J; bases not matched to a gene: 9. CDR3 length: 15 residues. The CDR3 protein is CASSLQGTGIYEQYF. For the CDR3, the DNA is TGTGCCAGCAGCTTACAGGGGACAGGGATCTACGAGCAGTACTTC.

This clonotype was seen only a few times. The V gene is TRBV5-1, the J gene TRBJ2-3; 10 positions match TRBD2. The CDR3 loop spans 17 amino acids. Germline V gives CDR1 SGHRS, CDR2 YFSETQ. With 0 bases clipped from V and 4 bases from J, the junction kept 8 bases outside the gene matches. CDR3 bases: TGCGCCAGCAGCTTGGTGGCTAGCGGGAGTGGCGCAGATACGCAGTATTTT. Protein product: CASSLVASGSGADTQYF.

The chain couples TRBV12-3 or TRBV12-4 to TRBJ2-3; TRBD2 matches 14 bases. CDR3 size: 16 residues. Germline trimming cut 2 bases from V and 5 bases from J; bases unmatched to any gene: 3. The chain's CDR3 is CASSLRTSGGLDTQYF. The CDR3 DNA reads as TGTGCCAGCAGTTTACGGACTAGCGGGGGGCTAGATACGCAGTATTTT.

The chain couples TRBV12-3 or TRBV12-4 to TRBJ1-5; possible D gene TRBD1, 6 bases. The CDR3 sequence is 15 residues long. Trimming shortened V by 4 bases and J by 0 bases, and 10 bases separated the two germline ends. CDR3 nucleotides: TGTGCCAGCAGTTCAGGGGAGAATAGCAATCAGCCCCAGCATTTT. Translation: CASSSGENSNQPQHF.

This clonotype was recorded a few times. The chain is built from TRBV28 and TRBJ2-7; D possibly uses TRBD1 or TRBD2 (5 bases each). The CDR3 has 14 residues. V gave up 7 bases and J gave up 4 bases, with 17 bases separating them. CDR1 is MDHEN, CDR2 SYDVKM, per germline. CDR3 protein: CASTWGGGSYEQYF. Written as DNA, the CDR3 is TGTGCCAGCACCTGGGGCGGCGGGTCTTACGAGCAGTACTTC.